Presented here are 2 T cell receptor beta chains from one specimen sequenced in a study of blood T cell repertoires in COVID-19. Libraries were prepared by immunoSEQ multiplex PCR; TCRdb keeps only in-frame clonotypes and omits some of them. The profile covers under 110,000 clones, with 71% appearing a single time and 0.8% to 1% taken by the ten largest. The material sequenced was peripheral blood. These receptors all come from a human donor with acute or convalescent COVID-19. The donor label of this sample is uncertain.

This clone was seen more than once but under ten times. The CDR3: CASSEEYNSPLHF. The DNA for the CDR3 is TGTGCCAGCAGTGAGGAGTATAATTCACCCCTCCACTTT. The chain employs TRBV2 and TRBJ1-6; D not certain. The CDR3 totals 13 residues. Germline-derived CDR1 and CDR2 are SNHLY and FYNNEI. V was pared by 3 bases and J by 4 bases, with 4 bases between.

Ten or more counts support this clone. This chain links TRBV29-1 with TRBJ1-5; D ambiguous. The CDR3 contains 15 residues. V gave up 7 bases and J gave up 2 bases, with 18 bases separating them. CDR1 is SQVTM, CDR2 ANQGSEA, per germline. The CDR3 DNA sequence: TGCAGCGCCGGGGAGGGCCTGTTGGGCAATCAGCCCCAGCATTTT. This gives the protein CSAGEGLLGNQPQHF.